This TCR beta chain is from a study of T and B cells in COVID-19 patients. Study observations and caveats: Blood from mildly ill patients while symptomatic, and early samples from severe cases, were scarce. Clonality of TRB repertoires was high in active COVID-19; recovery brought above-healthy diversity and richness. There were some 2,500 TCR clusters exclusive to the recovered cohort, a few dozen with low generation probability.

Multiplex PCR with BIOMED2 TRB-A/B primer pools amplified TRB rearrangements. TCRdb re-derived calls from the multiplex PCR reads in MiXCR, one entry per CDR3 protein. The data show thousands of distinct CDR3 sequences, more than 20% seen once. TRB was amplified from around 250-500 ng of blood genomic DNA. The CDR3 spans 14 residues. The V gene's germline CDR1 is ENHRY and CDR2 SYGVKD. V was cut by 3 bases and J by 4 bases, with 9 bases left in between. This clonotype was detected many times. Its antigen remains unidentified. The clonotype originates from a human donor who had recovered from COVID-19. The V gene is TRBV10-3, the J gene TRBJ1-4, with no clear D. Sequenced sample: blood. The CDR3 nucleotides are TGTGCCATCAGTGACGGGCCGCTTAATGAAAAACTGTTTTTT. It codes for CAISDGPLNEKLFF.